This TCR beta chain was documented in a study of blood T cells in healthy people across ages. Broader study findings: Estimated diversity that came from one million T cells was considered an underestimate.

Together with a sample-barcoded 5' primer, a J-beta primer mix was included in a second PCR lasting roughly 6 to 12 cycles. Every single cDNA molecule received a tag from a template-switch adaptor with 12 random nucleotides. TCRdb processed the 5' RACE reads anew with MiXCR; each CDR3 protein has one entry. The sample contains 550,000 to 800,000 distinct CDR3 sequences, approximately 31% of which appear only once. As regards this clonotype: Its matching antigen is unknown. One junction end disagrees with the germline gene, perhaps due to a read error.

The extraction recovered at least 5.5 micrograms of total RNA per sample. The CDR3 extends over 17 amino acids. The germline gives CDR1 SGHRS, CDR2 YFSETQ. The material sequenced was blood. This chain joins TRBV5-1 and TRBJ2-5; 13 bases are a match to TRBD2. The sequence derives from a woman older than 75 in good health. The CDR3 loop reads CANSLARTSGSGETQYF. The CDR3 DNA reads TGCGCCAACAGCTTGGCCAGGACTAGCGGGAGTGGAGAGACCCAGTACTTC. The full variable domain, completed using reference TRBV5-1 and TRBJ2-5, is KAGVTQTPRYLIKTRGQQVTLSCSPISGHRSVSWYQQTPGQGLQFLFEYFSETQRNKGNFPGRFSGRQFSNSRSEMNVSTLELGDSALYLCANSLARTSGSGETQYFGPGTRLLVL.